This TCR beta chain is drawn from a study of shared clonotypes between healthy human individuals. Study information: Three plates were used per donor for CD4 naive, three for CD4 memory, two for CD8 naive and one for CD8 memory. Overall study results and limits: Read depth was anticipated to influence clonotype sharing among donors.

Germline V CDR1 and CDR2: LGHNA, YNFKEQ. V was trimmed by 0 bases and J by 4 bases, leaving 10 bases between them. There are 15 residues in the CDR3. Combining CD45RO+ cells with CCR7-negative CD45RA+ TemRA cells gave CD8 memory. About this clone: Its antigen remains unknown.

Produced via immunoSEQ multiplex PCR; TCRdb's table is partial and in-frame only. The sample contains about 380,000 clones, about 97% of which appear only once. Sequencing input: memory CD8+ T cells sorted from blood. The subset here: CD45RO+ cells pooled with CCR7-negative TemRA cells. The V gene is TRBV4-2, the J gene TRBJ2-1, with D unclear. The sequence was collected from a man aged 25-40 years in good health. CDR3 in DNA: TGTGCCAGCAGCCAAGATATAGGACCGTACAATGAGCAGTTCTTC. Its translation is CASSQDIGPYNEQFF.